The present T cell receptor beta chain was sequenced within a study of spatial heterogeneity in lung cancer. Stated time point: blood at routine non-recurrence follow-up after resection. Unsorted whole RNA of tumor, nontumor lung or frozen PBMC was sequenced. Germline V gives CDR1 KGHDR, CDR2 SFDVKD. V was cut by 5 bases and J by 1 base, with 14 bases left in between. The CDR3 has 16 amino acids. This clonotype was seen many times. TCRdb redid the calling of the 5' RACE reads with MiXCR, one entry per CDR3 protein. The sample lists roughly 120,000 distinct CDR3 sequences, less than 15% occurring once. The sample consisted of PBMCs, taken at follow-up. The sequence came from a male donor with early-stage non-small cell lung cancer. V usage is TRBV24-1 and J usage is TRBJ2-1; possible D gene TRBD2, 7 bases. CDR3 sequence reads: CATSGVRGGSYNEQFF. The CDR3 coding sequence is TGTGCCACCAGTGGTGTCAGGGGAGGGTCCTACAATGAGCAGTTCTTC.